Listed below are T cell receptor beta chains from one sample, sequenced in a study of blood T cell repertoires in COVID-19. Assay used: immunoSEQ multiplex PCR; TCRdb lists only in-frame clones, some missing. The sample lists 95,000 to 150,000 clones; about 86% were seen once. Sequencing used peripheral blood. These receptors were obtained from a man older than 75 with active or convalescent COVID-19. Each CDR3 is given without its conserved first and last residue. Only part of the rows carry a size: once, few, many, or a class if the clone is expanded.

SVQGAGSSYNEQF,TRBV29-1,13,-,TRBJ2-1
AISGRGSYNEQF,TRBV10-3,12,-,TRBJ2-1
ASSQDVAYGYT,TRBV14,11,-,TRBJ1-2
ASSLGRGGYTQY,TRBV11-2,12,-,TRBJ2-3
ASSQVGGQTMFEAF,TRBV3-1/TRBV3-2,14,-,TRBJ1-1
ASSWDPRTGTDTQY,TRBV5-1,14,-,TRBJ2-3
ASSYSGTGHTEAF,TRBV6-6,13,-,TRBJ1-1
ASSWTPGWGDGYT,TRBV5-6,13,-,TRBJ1-2
ASSQDGQSNQPQH,TRBV5-5,13,-,TRBJ1-5
ASSLGRSGGGSTDTQY,TRBV11-3,16,-,TRBJ2-3
ASSQDPVRAYSGNTIY,TRBV4-3,16,-,TRBJ1-3
ASGLIPLRGGLAGAGYEQY,TRBV12-5,19,-,TRBJ2-7
ASSATSGGQETQY,TRBV28,13,once,TRBJ2-5
ASSPTGGADTQY,TRBV28,12,-,TRBJ2-3
ASSPGQGLYGYT,TRBV2,12,-,TRBJ1-2
SVYSDWKGYT,TRBV29-1,10,few,TRBJ1-2
ASSSRQDTQY,TRBV11-3,10,-,TRBJ2-3
ASSPGSGREQY,TRBV27,11,-,TRBJ2-7
ASSLGGLYGYT,TRBV5-1,11,-,TRBJ1-2
ASSQEVGSGQPQH,TRBV4-3,13,-,TRBJ1-5
ATSDPIGGDTQY,TRBV24-1,12,-,TRBJ2-3
ASSIGGQGYSNQPQH,TRBV19,15,once,TRBJ1-5
ASSLGTGRQPQH,TRBV5-6,12,-,TRBJ1-5
ASSPRQGYEQY,TRBV6-5,11,-,TRBJ2-7
ASRPAGYEQY,TRBV12-3/TRBV12-4,10,-,TRBJ2-7
ASSHGQRFPAKNIQY,TRBV4-1,15,-,TRBJ2-4
ASSQEGSAGGGGYT,TRBV3-1/TRBV3-2,14,-,TRBJ1-2
ASSVRRDWDTEAF,TRBV9,13,-,TRBJ1-1
ASSFGLAGWNEQF,TRBV28,13,-,TRBJ2-1
ASTLMNTGELF,TRBV7-9,11,-,TRBJ2-2
ASSSPSYTQAQPQH,TRBV6-2/TRBV6-3,14,-,TRBJ1-5
ASSEVHAGADGGYT,TRBV10-1,14,-,TRBJ1-2
ASSGREGQPQH,TRBV2,11,-,TRBJ1-5
ASSLVGDSNQPQH,TRBV5-1,13,-,TRBJ1-5
ASRLAQREYQETQY,TRBV12-2,14,-,TRBJ2-5
ASSLNGQGNYGYT,TRBV7-9,13,many,TRBJ1-2
ASSPQGLANYGYT,TRBV7-2,13,once,TRBJ1-2
ASSSGLAGARDTQY,TRBV11-2,14,-,TRBJ2-3
ASSNRGFSNQPQH,TRBV5-5,13,-,TRBJ1-5
ASSDGHTGNQPQH,TRBV6-4,13,-,TRBJ1-5
ASSSPGAETQY,TRBV6-5,11,-,TRBJ2-5
AWSVLAPIYNEQF,TRBV30,13,-,TRBJ2-1
ASSYGGADGYT,TRBV6-6,11,-,TRBJ1-2
ASSYSGTSTDTQY,TRBV6-5,13,once,TRBJ2-3
ASSLGGYRGEGETQY,TRBV5-1,15,-,TRBJ2-5
ASSRTGQTNTGELF,TRBV5-6,14,-,TRBJ2-2